This T cell receptor (beta chain) was identified during a study of beta chain features in type 1 diabetes. About the study: The patient and healthy donor groups were comparable for age, gender and cell yields.

General study points: Among patients with Type 1 diabetes, TCRB CDR3s were moderately but significantly shorter in every one of the four CD4+ subsets.

This clone was observed a few times. No antigen is known for it. CDR1 and CDR2 from the germline V gene are SGHVS and FQNEAQ. The length of the CDR3 is 11 residues. V dropped 1 base and J dropped 15 bases, with 7 bases sitting between them. The entirety of the isolated RNA underwent reverse transcription, so expressed TCRB transcripts were sequenced. Sequencing was performed with immunoSEQ multiplex PCR; in TCRdb, only in-frame clones are kept and a portion is missing. The sample records roughly 300,000 clones, approximately 9.9% being singletons. This TCR was recovered from a man under 40 with type 1 diabetes. The rearrangement links TRBV7-8 to TRBJ1-6; maybe TRBD1 (5 bases). Sequenced: central memory CD4+ T cells from blood. CDR3 in amino acids: CASSLGTGLHF. The CDR3, as DNA: TGTGCCAGCAGCTTAGGAACAGGCCTCCACTTT.